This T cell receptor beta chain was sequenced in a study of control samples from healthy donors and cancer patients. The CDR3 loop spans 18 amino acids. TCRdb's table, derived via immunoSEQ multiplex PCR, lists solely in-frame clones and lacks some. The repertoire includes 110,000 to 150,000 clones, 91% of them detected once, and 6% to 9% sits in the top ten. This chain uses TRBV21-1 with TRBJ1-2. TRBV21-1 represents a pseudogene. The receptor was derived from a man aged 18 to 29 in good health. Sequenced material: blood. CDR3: CASSKLSDELWGNYGYTF. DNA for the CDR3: TGTGCCAGCAGCAAACTGTCCGACGAACTATGGGGGAACTATGGCTACACCTTC.